Shown below are 32 T cell receptor beta chains from a single sample sequenced in a study of cytomegalovirus exposure and HLA in healthy donors. Use of 60 Vbeta and 13 Jbeta primers characterized the PCR. Method: immunoSEQ multiplex PCR; TCRdb's copy keeps in-frame clones and lacks some. Of roughly 120,000 clones in the sample, 65% to 85% are singletons; the top ten hold 0.24%. Sequencing was done on a sample of PBMCs. These TCRs come from a man aged 50 to 60 in good health and CMV-seronegative.

The gene calls are TRBV28 and TRBJ1-4; D might be TRBD1 (5 bases). The length of the CDR3 is 14 residues. Trimming pared 2 bases from V and 6 bases from J, leaving 10 bases between. Germline V gene sequence: CDR1 MDHEN, CDR2 SYDVKM. The CDR3 sequence: CASSLPQGHEKLFF. For the CDR3, the DNA is TGTGCCAGCAGTTTACCCCAGGGCCATGAAAAACTGTTTTTT.

This chain joins TRBV30 and TRBJ2-7, with 7 bases fitting TRBD2. The CDR3 runs 14 residues. V lost 3 bases, J lost 8 bases, and 13 bases stayed unmatched. Germline V gives CDR1 GTSNPN, CDR2 SVGIG (reference sequence). The CDR3 here is CAWRRSGDPGKQYF. The CDR3 DNA reads as TGTGCCTGGAGGCGGAGCGGGGACCCTGGAAAGCAGTACTTC. The full variable domain, with the rest looked up from reference TRBV30 and TRBJ2-7, is SQTIHQWPATLVQPVGSPLSLECTVEGTSNPNLYWYRQAAGRGLQLLFYSVGIGQISSEVPQNLSASRPQDRQFILSSKKLLLSDSGFYLCAWRRSGDPGKQYFGPGTRLTVT.

V and J are TRBV4-2 and TRBJ2-1, with D possibly matching TRBD2 (7 bases). With 0 bases removed from V and 7 bases from J, the gap between germline ends came to 16 bases. Germline assignment: CDR1 LGHNA and CDR2 YNFKEQ. The CDR3 has 16 residues. The CDR3 nucleotides are TGTGCCAGCAGCCAAGATCCGATGAGGGGGGGAAATGAGCAGTTCTTC. Amino acids: CASSQDPMRGGNEQFF.

This chain connects TRBV6-5 to TRBJ2-5; 7 nucleotides match TRBD2. The CDR3 totals 15 residues. Germline V gives CDR1 MNHEY, CDR2 SVGAGI. V lost 6 bases to trimming and J lost 2 bases; unmatched junction nucleotides: 9. The chain's CDR3 is CASSLTSGGQETQYF. In DNA form, the CDR3 reads TGTGCCAGCAGCTTGACCTCGGGGGGACAAGAGACCCAGTACTTC.

V is TRBV9 and J is TRBJ2-1; 11 bases fit TRBD2. CDR1 is SGDLS, CDR2 YYNGEE, per germline. V was clipped by 2 bases and J by 9 bases; unmatched bases: 4. The CDR3 has 14 amino acids. CDR3 DNA sequence: TGTGCCAGCAGCGTTAGCGGGAGGGCGGGTGAGCAGTTCTTC. Translating it yields CASSVSGRAGEQFF.

V and J are TRBV18 and TRBJ2-7; 9 bases are shared with TRBD1. Germline lookup yields CDR1 KGHSH and CDR2 LQKENI. V was pared by 5 bases and J by 2 bases, with 7 bases of the junction left unmatched. The CDR3 sequence is 15 residues long. The CDR3 sequence: CASSWEQGAAYEQYF. CDR3 in DNA: TGTGCCAGCTCATGGGAACAGGGGGCGGCCTACGAGCAGTACTTC.

V usage is TRBV4-3 and J usage is TRBJ2-7; D possibly corresponds to TRBD1 (6 bases). Deletions cut 0 bases from V and 2 bases from J, with 14 bases between. The V gene's germline CDR1 is LGHNA and CDR2 YSLEER. This CDR3 spans 16 amino acids. The CDR3 region is CASSQEGTRGPYEQYF. The CDR3 DNA is TGCGCCAGCAGCCAAGAAGGGACAAGGGGTCCCTACGAGCAGTACTTC.

This sequence joins TRBV7-6 and TRBJ1-5; 10 bases line up with TRBD1. The trim removed 3 bases at V and 5 bases at J, leaving 1 base unmatched. Germline V CDR1 and CDR2: SGHVS, FNYEAQ. The CDR3 contains 14 residues. This CDR3 is CASSLGTGDQPQHF. The CDR3 nucleotides read TGTGCCAGCAGCTTGGGGACAGGGGATCAGCCCCAGCATTTT. Looking up the rest from reference TRBV7-6 and TRBJ1-5 gives the full variable domain: GAGVSQSPRYKVTKRGQDVALRCDPISGHVSLYWYRQALGQGPEFLTYFNYEAQQDKSGLPNDRFSAERPEGSISTLTIQRTEQRDSAMYRCASSLGTGDQPQHFGDGTRLSIL.

The gene calls are TRBV27 and TRBJ2-3; 8 bases match TRBD2. In germline, CDR1 is MNHEY, CDR2 SMNVEV (reference sequence). V shed 6 bases, J shed 0 bases, and the junction held 5 bases outside the gene matches. This CDR3 is 15 amino acids long. The CDR3: CASRASGHSTDTQYF. CDR3 nucleotides: TGTGCCAGCAGGGCTAGCGGGCATAGCACAGATACGCAGTATTTT.

The chain joins TRBV18 to TRBJ2-7, with TRBD2 matching 10 bases. Germline trimming cut 5 bases from V and 2 bases from J; bases unmatched to any gene: 6. CDR1 and CDR2 (germline): KGHSH, LQKENI. The CDR3 is 15 residues long. The CDR3 here is CASSDFGLAAYEQYF. CDR3 nucleotides: TGTGCCAGCTCAGATTTCGGACTAGCGGCCTACGAGCAGTACTTC. Variable domain in full (rest from reference TRBV18 and TRBJ2-7): NAGVMQNPRHLVRRRGQEARLRCSPMKGHSHVYWYRQLPEEGLKFMVYLQKENIIDESGMPKERFSAEFPKEGPSILRIQQVVRGDSAAYFCASSDFGLAAYEQYFGPGTRLTVT.

This clone was seen a few times. Here the CDR3 reads CASSLATNEKLFF. The CDR3 DNA sequence: TGTGCCAGCAGCTTGGCCACTAATGAAAAACTGTTTTTT. This chain connects TRBV7-6 to TRBJ1-4; D gene uncertain. This CDR3 region has 13 residues. Trimming cost V 3 bases and J 2 bases, with 4 bases left between them. Germline-derived CDR1 and CDR2 are SGHVS and FNYEAQ.

A remark on this clone: At one end, the junction sequence differs from germline, possibly due to a read error. The CDR3 nucleotides are TGTGCTAGCAGCTTAGCGCTTAGGGCAGGACAGTCGTGGTCCCAGCATTTT. Amino acids: CASSLALRAGQSWSQHF. This chain connects TRBV7-7 to TRBJ1-5; tentative D call: TRBD1 (6 bases). The V gene's germline CDR1 is SSHAT and CDR2 FNYEAQ (reference sequence). This CDR3 has 17 amino acids. Based on the CDR3 plus reference TRBV7-7 and TRBJ1-5, the full variable domain is GAGVSQSPRYKVTKRGQDVTLRCDPISSHATLYWYQQALGQGPEFLTYFNYEAQPDKSGLPSDRFSAERPEGSISTLTIQRTEQRDSAMYRCASSLALRAGQSWSQHFGDGTRLSIL.

The genes are TRBV7-3 and TRBJ2-6; D might be TRBD2 (6 bases). Germline lookup yields CDR1 SGHTA and CDR2 FQGTGA. V was trimmed by 3 bases and J by 2 bases, leaving 8 bases between them. The CDR3 contains 15 residues. The CDR3: CASSLGGPGANVLTF. In DNA form, the CDR3 reads TGTGCCAGCAGCTTGGGGGGACCTGGGGCCAACGTCCTGACTTTC.

The V call is TRBV21-1, the J call TRBJ2-3; the table's D call of TRBD2 was not tested on the DNA. TRBV21-1 constitutes a pseudogene. CDR3 length: 15 amino acids. CDR3 nucleotide sequence: TGTGCCAGCAGCCCCCGAGCGGTTAGCACAGATACGCAGTATTTT. Amino acids: CASSPRAVSTDTQYF.

This clone occurred a few times. The rearrangement links TRBV5-3 to TRBJ1-1; 9 nucleotides match TRBD1. TRBV5-3 is treated as an ORF (open reading frame) with a function not yet certain. V gave up 4 bases and J gave up 0 bases; unmatched junction bases: 13. The CDR3 consists of 18 residues. DNA of the CDR3: TGTGCCAGAAGCAATAGGGCGGGACAGGGTGACATGAACACTGAAGCTTTCTTT. As protein: CARSNRAGQGDMNTEAFF.

The J gene is TRBJ1-5, the V gene TRBV28; D call uncertain. The CDR3 is 11 residues long. Germline loops: CDR1 MDHEN, CDR2 SYDVKM. V gave up 3 bases and J gave up 5 bases, with 2 bases separating them. CDR3 in amino acids: CASSFDQPQHF. The CDR3 DNA reads as TGTGCCAGCAGTTTCGATCAGCCCCAGCATTTT.

This clone is a singleton in its sample. DNA for the CDR3: TGTGCCTGGAGTGTGGTGTCCAGACCGGGGGAGACCCAGTACTTC. Its protein is CAWSVVSRPGETQYF. V gene TRBV30 combines with J gene TRBJ2-5, with D possibly TRBD2 on 5 matching bases. The germline V and J ends were trimmed by 0 bases and 5 bases, with 16 bases remaining between them. The germline V gene has CDR1 GTSNPN and CDR2 SVGIG (reference sequence). The CDR3 runs to 15 residues.

The chain uses TRBV29-1 and TRBJ2-1; 8 nucleotides align to TRBD2. Trimming removed 8 bases from V and 4 bases from J; junction bases left unmatched: 4. The CDR3 extends over 12 amino acids. Germline CDR1 reads SQVTM; CDR2 reads ANQGSEA. CDR3: CSITGGYNEQFF. The CDR3, as DNA: TGCAGCATAACGGGGGGGTACAATGAGCAGTTCTTC.

The chain is built from TRBV7-8 and TRBJ1-1; TRBD1 matches 10 bases. The CDR3 runs 13 residues. Germline CDR1 reads SGHVS; CDR2 reads FQNEAQ. The trim removed 1 base at V and 9 bases at J, leaving 2 bases unmatched. The CDR3, as DNA: TGTGCCAGCAGCTTAGGGGGACAGGGGCAAGCTTTCTTT. Protein product: CASSLGGQGQAFF.

This chain connects TRBV12-5 to TRBJ1-1; 9 nucleotides match TRBD1. The trim removed 6 bases at V and 3 bases at J, leaving 5 bases unmatched. Per the germline V gene, CDR1 is LGHNT and CDR2 is FRNRAP. The CDR3 length is 14 residues. CDR3 nucleotide sequence: TGTGCTAGTGGACCTCGGACAGGGGACACTGAAGCTTTCTTT. Translated: CASGPRTGDTEAFF.

Notes on this clone: The sample has other DNA sequences that encode this CDR3 too. J is TRBJ1-4 and V is TRBV6-5; D is unclear. In germline, CDR1 is MNHEY, CDR2 SVGAGI. Between the trimmed V and J ends, which lost 5 bases and 0 bases, there was a span of 10 bases. This CDR3 has 15 residues. For the CDR3, the DNA is TGTGCCAGCAGTAGAGTACGAGCAACTAATGAAAAACTGTTTTTT. Residues: CASSRVRATNEKLFF.

This chain uses TRBV11-2 with TRBJ2-7; 10 nucleotides match TRBD2. CDR3 length: 18 residues. Germline values: CDR1 SGHAT, CDR2 FQNNGV. Losses at the gene ends were 4 bases for V and 4 bases for J; bases not matched to a gene: 16. CDR3 loop: CASSSLRSASGRRYEQYF. The CDR3 region has the DNA TGTGCCAGCAGCTCCCTAAGAAGCGCTAGCGGGAGAAGGTACGAGCAGTACTTC.

The gene calls are TRBV5-6 and TRBJ2-5, with D unclear. Germline V CDR1 and CDR2: SGHDT, YYEEEE. The CDR3 is 14 amino acids. Trimming removed 2 bases from V and 5 bases from J, with 13 bases in between. The DNA for the CDR3 is TGTGCCAGCAGCTTTAGGTCCTTCGGGGAGACCCAGTACTTC. It encodes CASSFRSFGETQYF. Supplemented by reference TRBV5-6 and TRBJ2-5, the full variable domain reads DAGVTQSPTHLIKTRGQQVTLRCSPKSGHDTVSWYQQALGQGPQFIFQYYEEEERQRGNFPDRFSGHQFPNYSSELNVNALLLGDSALYLCASSFRSFGETQYFGPGTRLLVL.

This clone was detected once. V gene TRBV28 combines with J gene TRBJ2-1; D gene ambiguous. The CDR3 spans 13 residues. V was shortened by 2 bases and J by 5 bases, with 7 bases between the two germline ends. CDR1 and CDR2 (germline): MDHEN, SYDVKM. CDR3 sequence: CASSLNRNNEQFF. As DNA, the CDR3 is TGTGCCAGCAGTTTAAACAGAAACAATGAGCAGTTCTTC.

The V call is TRBV5-4, the J call TRBJ2-7; TRBD2 agrees at 11 bases. Germline V gives CDR1 SGHNT, CDR2 YYREEE (reference sequence). J was trimmed by 5 bases and V by 4 bases; bases with no gene match: 8. This CDR3 is 15 amino acids long. CDR3 bases: TGTGCCAGCAGCCGGGTAGCGGGGGGGGACCACGAGCAGTACTTC. Encoded protein: CASSRVAGGDHEQYF.

The rearrangement links TRBV7-9 to TRBJ1-1, with 7 positions matching TRBD1. The germline V gene encodes CDR1 SEHNR and CDR2 FQNEAQ (reference sequence). With 5 bases clipped from V and 1 base from J, the junction kept 7 bases outside the gene matches. The CDR3 consists of 15 residues. CDR3 sequence: CASSRKGARNTEAFF. In DNA form, the CDR3 reads TGTGCCAGCAGCCGAAAGGGGGCGCGGAACACTGAAGCTTTCTTT.

The rearrangement uses TRBV29-1 and TRBJ1-1; tentatively, D is TRBD1 (5 bases). Trimming removed 4 bases from V and 4 bases from J, with 10 bases in between. CDR1 and CDR2 from the germline V gene are SQVTM and ANQGSEA. The CDR3 sequence is 12 residues long. The CDR3 is CSVGGRITEAFF. The CDR3 region has the DNA TGCAGCGTTGGGGGGAGGATCACTGAAGCTTTCTTT.

The rearrangement links TRBV9 to TRBJ1-5; D perhaps matches TRBD1 (6 bases). Germline loops: CDR1 SGDLS, CDR2 YYNGEE. Trimming removed 4 bases at V and 2 bases at J, with 10 bases between. This CDR3 is built from 14 residues. The CDR3 sequence: CASSTQGGNQPQHF. The CDR3 DNA reads as TGTGCCAGCAGCACACAGGGCGGCAATCAGCCCCAGCATTTT.

This chain joins TRBV4-3 and TRBJ2-3, with 12 positions matching TRBD2. Trimming took 4 bases from V and 4 from J; bases not matched to a gene: 0. Germline CDR1 reads LGHNA; CDR2 reads YSLEER. This CDR3 region has 14 residues. In DNA, the CDR3 is TGCGCCAGCAGCCCTAGCGGGGGGGCAGATACGCAGTATTTT. Translation gives CASSPSGGADTQYF.

The chain combines TRBV19 with TRBJ1-2; unclear D gene. CDR1 is LNHDA and CDR2 is SQIVND in the germline V gene (reference sequence). V was trimmed by 5 bases and J by 5 bases, leaving 3 bases between them. The CDR3 is 10 amino acids. The CDR3, as DNA: TGTGCCAGTAGTCTTTATGGCTACACCTTC. It encodes CASSLYGYTF.

The V call is TRBV11-3, the J call TRBJ2-1; 13 nucleotides agree with TRBD2. This CDR3 contains 16 residues. The junction had 10 bases not matched to a gene; V was cut back by 6 bases and J by 8 bases. Germline V CDR1 and CDR2: SGHNT, YENEEA. The CDR3 DNA sequence: TGTGCCAGCAGTTACGGACTAGCGGGAGTTCCGGATGAGCAGTTCTTC. Encoded protein: CASSYGLAGVPDEQFF.

This chain uses TRBV4-3 with TRBJ1-2; 7 bases align to TRBD1. V lost 2 bases, J lost 4 bases, and 4 bases stayed unmatched. The CDR3 length is 14 residues. Germline CDR1 is LGHNA and CDR2 is YSLEER. CDR3 in amino acids: CASSQSTGSYGYTF. In nucleotides, the CDR3 is TGCGCCAGCAGCCAATCGACAGGGAGCTATGGCTACACCTTC.